This T cell receptor (beta chain) is from a study of T cell clones after liver transplantation. In the study overall: At least one year of complete immunosuppression withdrawal without enzymes over twice normal defined tolerance.

Method: immunoSEQ multiplex PCR; TCRdb's copy keeps in-frame clones and lacks some. The table lists 95,000 to 110,000 clones, 82% of them singletons. V lost 5 bases and J lost 4, with 14 bases in between. Germline CDR1 is LNHDA and CDR2 is SQIVND (reference sequence). The CDR3 is made up of 15 amino acids. The sequence was collected from a human donor who received a liver transplant. Sequencing was performed on CD4+ T cells from blood, taken before liver transplant. The chain combines TRBV19 with TRBJ1-4; D uncertain. CDR3 nucleotides: TGTGCCAGTAGTCCCGGACGGTCTTTTAATGAAAAACTGTTTTTT. Amino acids: CASSPGRSFNEKLFF.